This T cell receptor beta chain is from a study of OX40 agonist ivuxolimab in advanced cancers. Notes on the study in general: The study observed clonal expansion of CD4+ and CD8+ blood T cells by week 6 at 0.1 to 3.0 mg/kg. Determination of antigen specificity was not performed for the expanded peripheral T cells.

This CDR3 spans 18 amino acids. The J segment lost 5 bases and the V segment lost 4 bases, leaving 17 bases of the junction unmatched. Germline V lookup: CDR1 SNHLY, CDR2 FYNNEI. The protocol was immunoSEQ multiplex PCR, while the TCRdb copy is restricted to in-frame clones and leaves out a portion. The sample lists about 26,000 clones; around 75% were seen once. Only a few counts were recorded for this clone. Its target is not known. The chain is built from TRBV2 and TRBJ2-1; 7 bases agree with TRBD2. The sequence was obtained from an adult with an advanced solid tumor such as melanoma, head and neck, liver or kidney cancer. The sample consisted of CD4+ or CD8+ T cells sorted from blood, taken in a trial of the OX40 agonist ivuxolimab. The CDR3 loop is CASSGGSGEYFFDNEQFF. In DNA, the CDR3 is TGTGCCAGCAGTGGGGGGAGCGGGGAGTACTTTTTCGACAATGAGCAGTTCTTC.